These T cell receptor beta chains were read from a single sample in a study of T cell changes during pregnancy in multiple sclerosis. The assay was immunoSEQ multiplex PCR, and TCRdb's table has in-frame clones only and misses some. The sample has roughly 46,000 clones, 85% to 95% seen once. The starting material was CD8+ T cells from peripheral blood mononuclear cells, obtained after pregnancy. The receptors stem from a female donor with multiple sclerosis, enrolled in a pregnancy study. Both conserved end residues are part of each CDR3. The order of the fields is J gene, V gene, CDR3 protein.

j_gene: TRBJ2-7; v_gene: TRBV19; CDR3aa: CASSMSGEQYF
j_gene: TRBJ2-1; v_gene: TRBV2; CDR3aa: CASSDVTSGRMSSYNEQFF
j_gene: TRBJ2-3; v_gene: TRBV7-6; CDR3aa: CASSGGLAGYTDTQYF
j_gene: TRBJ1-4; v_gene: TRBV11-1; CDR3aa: CASSRQGGTVDEKLFF
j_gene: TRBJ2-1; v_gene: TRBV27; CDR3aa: CASSLLAGLPGDNEQFF
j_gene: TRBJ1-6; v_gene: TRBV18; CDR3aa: CASSPPASPLHF
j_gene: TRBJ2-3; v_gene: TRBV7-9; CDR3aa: CASSPSGSSTDTQYF
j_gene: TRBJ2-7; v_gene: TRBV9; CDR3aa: CASSPGGGYEQYF
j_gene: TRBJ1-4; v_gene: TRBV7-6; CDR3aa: CASSLVTGEEKLFF
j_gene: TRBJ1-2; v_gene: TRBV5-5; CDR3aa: CASSAEGGPPHGYTF
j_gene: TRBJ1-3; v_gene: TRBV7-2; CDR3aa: CASSPFDRISGNTIYF
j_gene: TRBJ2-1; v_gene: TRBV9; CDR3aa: CASSVDSGRPSSYNEQFF
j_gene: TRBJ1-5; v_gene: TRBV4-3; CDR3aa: CASSPLSADFNQPQHF
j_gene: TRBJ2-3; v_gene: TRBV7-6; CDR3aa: CASSPTTLAGGFTDTQYF
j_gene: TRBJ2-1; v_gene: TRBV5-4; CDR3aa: CASSYLAGGPHEQFF
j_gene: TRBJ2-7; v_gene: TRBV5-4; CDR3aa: CASSLDLVGLAAYEQYF
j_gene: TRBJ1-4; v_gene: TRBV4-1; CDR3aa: CASTPTSTNEKLFF
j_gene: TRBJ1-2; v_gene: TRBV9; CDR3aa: CASSGSAQGGEGYTF
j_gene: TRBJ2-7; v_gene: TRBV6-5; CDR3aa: CASSYRSGSTEQYF
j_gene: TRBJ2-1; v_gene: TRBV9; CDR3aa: CASSVDQGMGNEQFF
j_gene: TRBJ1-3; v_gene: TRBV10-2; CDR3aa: CASLDRTSGNTIYF
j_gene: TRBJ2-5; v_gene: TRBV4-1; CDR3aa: CASSQDGEVETQYF
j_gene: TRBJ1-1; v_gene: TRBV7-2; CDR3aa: CASSSDRGTDTEAFF
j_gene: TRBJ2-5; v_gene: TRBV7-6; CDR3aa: CASSTSGQETQYF
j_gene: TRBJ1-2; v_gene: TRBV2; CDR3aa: CASSEWRGNGGYTF
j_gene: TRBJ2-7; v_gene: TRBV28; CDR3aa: CASSLGPRTSYEQYF
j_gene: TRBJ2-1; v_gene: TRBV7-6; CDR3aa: CASSLVRGGANNEQFF
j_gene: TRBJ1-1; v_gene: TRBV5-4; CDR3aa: CASSGLSGGDGTEAFF